This is a list of T cell receptor beta chains from one sample in a study of CD4+ T cells in melanoma. The data were produced by immunoSEQ multiplex PCR, yet TCRdb's version contains in-frame clones alone and is incomplete. There are some 110,000 clones in the sample; around 92% occur only once, and 2.5% to 3.5% lies in the top ten. The sequenced sample was peripheral blood. These receptors were collected from a human donor with melanoma. Each CDR3 is given with its conserved first and last residue. A D gene is named only where the DNA matches it firmly. Only part of the rows carry a size: once, few, many, or a class if the clone is expanded.

v_call	j_call	clone_size	d_call	cdr3_nt	cdr3_aa
TRBV4-3	TRBJ2-7	NA	TRBD2	TGCGCCAGCAGCCAAGATCGGGGGGGCTACGAGCAGTACTTC	CASSQDRGGYEQYF
TRBV2	TRBJ2-3	NA	TRBD2	TGTGCCAGCAGAACTAGCGGGGGGCGGAATACGCAGTATTTT	CASRTSGGRNTQYF
TRBV10-3	TRBJ2-1	NA	TRBD2	TGTGCCATCAGTGCGGTAGCGGGAGTATCCGAGCAGTTCTTC	CAISAVAGVSEQFF
TRBV9	TRBJ2-5	NA	NA	TGTGCCAGCAGCGTAGCCCCAGCCCAAGAGACCCAGTACTTC	CASSVAPAQETQYF
TRBV6-6	TRBJ2-3	NA	NA	TGTGCCAGCAGTTACTATACTACTAGCACAGATACGCAGTATTTT	CASSYYTTSTDTQYF
TRBV7-2	TRBJ1-4	NA	NA	TGTGCCAGCAGCTTTAGCGGGGAAAAACTGTTTTTT	CASSFSGEKLFF
TRBV6-1	TRBJ1-1	NA	NA	TGTGCCAGCAGTGAAGCGGGGGAGTACACTGAAGCTTTCTTT	CASSEAGEYTEAFF
TRBV7-7	TRBJ2-3	NA	NA	TGTGCCAGCAGCAGACTAACGCGCACAGATACGCAGTATTTT	CASSRLTRTDTQYF
TRBV6-5	TRBJ1-2	NA	NA	TGTGCCAGCAGTTACAGCGGGACTTCACATGGCTACACCTTC	CASSYSGTSHGYTF
TRBV6-1	TRBJ1-2	once	NA	TGTGCCAGCAGGGGAGACGGACTCTATGGCTACACCTTC	CASRGDGLYGYTF
TRBV7-9	TRBJ2-1	NA	NA	TGTGCCAGCAGCTCTCTAGGGAGTCCCCTCTCCTACAATGAGCAGTTCTTC	CASSSLGSPLSYNEQFF
TRBV4-3	TRBJ2-7	NA	TRBD1	TGCGCCAGCAGCCAAAGGACAGGGGGCTACGAGCAGTACTTC	CASSQRTGGYEQYF
TRBV19	TRBJ2-7	NA	TRBD2	TGTGCCAGTAGTAGGGCGACTAGCGGGGGAGCCCGCTCCTACGAGCAGTACTTC	CASSRATSGGARSYEQYF
TRBV30	TRBJ1-2	NA	NA	TGTGCCTGGAGAAGCGATGCTATCTATGGCTACACCTTC	CAWRSDAIYGYTF
TRBV7-2	TRBJ2-5	NA	NA	TGTGCCAGCAGCCGAAGACCGCCCGGGGAGACCCAGTACTTC	CASSRRPPGETQYF
TRBV9	TRBJ1-1	few	NA	TGTGCCAGCAGCGTAGCGGGGAGCAGGACCACTGAAGCTTTCTTT	CASSVAGSRTTEAFF
TRBV7-9	TRBJ1-2	NA	NA	TGTGCCAGCAGCCCCGACAACTATGGCTACACCTTC	CASSPDNYGYTF
TRBV27	TRBJ2-3	NA	NA	TGTGCCAGCAGTTTGTATCTAGCGGATACGCAGTATTTT	CASSLYLADTQYF
TRBV7-3	TRBJ2-7	NA	TRBD2	TGTGCCAGCAGCTTAGCCCCCGGGACTAGCGGGATGGGCGAGCAGTACTTC	CASSLAPGTSGMGEQYF
TRBV30	TRBJ2-3	NA	TRBD2	TGTGCCGCCCAGCGGGGGGCGGGGGATACGCAGTATTTT	CAAQRGAGDTQYF